The TCR beta chain described here comes from a study of T-cell reconstitution after alpha-beta-depleted transplantation in children. Molecular barcoding with unique molecular identifiers was used for the TCRbeta library. TCRdb re-analysed the PCR reads in MiXCR, keeping a single row per CDR3 protein. The sample lists around 370,000 distinct CDR3 sequences, about 16% occurring once. Germline trimming cut 3 bases from V and 5 bases from J; bases unmatched to any gene: 19. This CDR3 contains 18 residues. CDR1 is WSHSY, CDR2 SAAADI, per germline. The sequence was collected from a male patient aged 2 to 9 who had a stem cell transplant for acute lymphoblastic leukemia, so the T cells may come from the graft donor. The rearrangement uses TRBV10-2 and TRBJ2-7, with 7 bases matching TRBD1. The material was PBMCs, mostly from graft donor cells, obtained 360 days after TCRalphabeta/CD19-depleted stem cell transplant. DNA of the CDR3: TGCGCCAGCAGTGACTATCGAATCTTGAAACAGGGGCACCACGAGCAGTACTTC. It translates to CASSDYRILKQGHHEQYF.